This passage covers 8 T cell receptor beta chains from one sample sequenced in a study of OX40 agonist ivuxolimab in advanced cancers. Assay used: immunoSEQ multiplex PCR; TCRdb lists only in-frame clones, some missing. The repertoire holds 70,000 to 95,000 clones, with approximately 93% as singletons. The sequencing here drew on CD4+ or CD8+ T cells sorted from blood, taken in a trial of the OX40 agonist ivuxolimab. The receptors stem from an adult with an advanced solid tumor such as melanoma, head and neck, liver or kidney cancer.

This clone has just one count. The chain has TRBV4-2 and TRBJ1-4, with 8 bases fitting TRBD1. Germline values: CDR1 LGHNA, CDR2 YNFKEQ. The CDR3 runs 12 residues. The V gene end was trimmed by 5 bases and the J gene end by 12 bases; junction bases not matched to a gene: 5. CDR3: CASSFMDRELFF. CDR3 sequence (DNA): TGTGCCAGCAGCTTTATGGACAGGGAACTGTTTTTT.

This chain uses TRBV27 with TRBJ1-5; a weak D match, TRBD1 (5 bases). V lost 6 bases, J lost 0 bases, and 18 bases lay in between. In germline, CDR1 is MNHEY, CDR2 SMNVEV (reference sequence). The CDR3 spans 17 residues. The CDR3 nucleotides are TGTGCCAGCAGCCAGACCCCGGACATATATAGCAATCAGCCCCAGCATTTT. It is translated as CASSQTPDIYSNQPQHF.

V is TRBV9 and J is TRBJ1-4, with TRBD1 matching over 10 bases. Germline CDR1 SGDLS, CDR2 YYNGEE. The CDR3 is 14 residues long. J lost 5 bases, V lost 3 bases, and 1 base had no gene match. CDR3 DNA sequence: TGTGCCAGCAGCGGGGACAGGGGAAATGAAAAACTGTTTTTT. Its translation is CASSGDRGNEKLFF. Combining the CDR3 with reference TRBV9 and TRBJ1-4 gives the whole variable domain DSGVTQTPKHLITATGQRVTLRCSPRSGDLSVYWYQQSLDQGLQFLIQYYNGEERAKGNILERFSAQQFPDLHSELNLSSLELGDSALYFCASSGDRGNEKLFFGSGTQLSVL.

This chain connects TRBV7-9 to TRBJ1-4; TRBD1 agrees at 7 bases. This CDR3 region has 17 residues. Looked up from germline, CDR1 is SEHNR and CDR2 is FQNEAQ (reference sequence). V lost 4 bases, J lost 0 bases, and 8 bases stayed unmatched. Here the CDR3 DNA reads TGTGCCAGCAGCTCCCCGGAAACAGGGGCAACTAATGAAAAACTGTTTTTT. As protein: CASSSPETGATNEKLFF.

The chain employs TRBV4-1 and TRBJ1-1; no firm D call. Between the trimmed V and J ends, which lost 4 bases and 5 bases, there was a span of 17 bases. This CDR3 contains 15 residues. CDR1 is MGHRA, CDR2 YSYEKL, per germline. The CDR3 loop reads CASSPPGYPKTEAFF. CDR3 DNA: TGCGCCAGCAGCCCCCCGGGCTACCCAAAGACTGAAGCTTTCTTT.

The chain recombines TRBV9 with TRBJ1-4; a possible D gene is TRBD1 (5 bases). The CDR3 runs to 13 residues. Germline V gene data show CDR1 as SGDLS and CDR2 as YYNGEE. V was cut by 3 bases and J by 6 bases, with 9 bases left in between. The CDR3 DNA reads as TGTGCCAGCAGCGCAGGGTTTGATGAAAAACTGTTTTTT. Encoded protein: CASSAGFDEKLFF.

The chain has TRBV14 and TRBJ1-6; a weak D match, TRBD1 (5 bases). CDR1 SGHDN and CDR2 FVKESK come from the germline V gene. V was shortened by 0 bases and J by 9 bases, with 6 bases between the two germline ends. The CDR3 contains 13 residues. CDR3 nucleotide sequence: TGTGCCAGCAGCCAAGAGGGGGTTTCACCCCTCCACTTT. It yields the protein CASSQEGVSPLHF. Based on the CDR3 plus reference TRBV14 and TRBJ1-6, the full variable domain is EAGVTQFPSHSVIEKGQTVTLRCDPISGHDNLYWYRRVMGKEIKFLLHFVKESKQDESGMPNNRFLAERTGGTYSTLKVQPAELEDSGVYFCASSQEGVSPLHFGNGTRLTVT.

The chain links TRBV2 to TRBJ2-6, with 8 bases matching TRBD1. V lost 5 bases to trimming and J lost 2 bases; unmatched junction nucleotides: 8. CDR1 is SNHLY, CDR2 FYNNEI, per germline. This CDR3 comprises 17 residues. In nucleotides, the CDR3 is TGTGCCAGCAGTCTTCACAGGGGGGAGGCTGGGGCCAACGTCCTGACTTTC. Translation: CASSLHRGEAGANVLTF.